These T cell receptor beta chains were read from a single sample in a study of radiation and T cells in renal cell carcinoma. This table comes from immunoSEQ multiplex PCR, and its TCRdb copy is limited to in-frame clones, with some not included. The sample holds around 170,000 clones, about nine tenths seen once. The specimen comprised blood, sampled from a patient whose treatment included radiotherapy and nephrectomy. The receptors were gathered from a woman in her 50s with renal cell carcinoma. CDR3s include the opening cysteine and the closing phenylalanine or tryptophan. The order of the fields is D gene, J gene, clone size, V gene, CDR3 length, CDR3 DNA, CDR3 protein. A D gene is named only where the DNA matches it firmly. Part of the rows lack a size; the others show once, few, many or a class for expanded clones.

D gene: TRBD2; J gene: TRBJ2-1; clone size: .; V gene: TRBV7-9; CDR3 length: 19; CDR3 DNA: TGTGCCAGCAGCCCCCTACTATCGACTAGCGGGGGGGCCTACAATGAGCAGTTCTTC; CDR3 protein: CASSPLLSTSGGAYNEQFF
D gene: .; J gene: TRBJ1-1; clone size: .; V gene: TRBV30; CDR3 length: 12; CDR3 DNA: TGTGCCTGGAGTGTAGGGATCACTGAAGCTTTCTTT; CDR3 protein: CAWSVGITEAFF
D gene: TRBD1; J gene: TRBJ2-7; clone size: .; V gene: TRBV11-2; CDR3 length: 15; CDR3 DNA: TGTGCCAGCAGCCCACGACAGGGGATTCGGTACGAGCAGTACTTC; CDR3 protein: CASSPRQGIRYEQYF
D gene: TRBD1; J gene: TRBJ1-2; clone size: few; V gene: TRBV19; CDR3 length: 15; CDR3 DNA: TGTGCCAGTAGTCCCGGGACAGGGTTCAGATCTGGCTACACCTTC; CDR3 protein: CASSPGTGFRSGYTF
D gene: .; J gene: TRBJ2-7; clone size: .; V gene: TRBV5-6; CDR3 length: 13; CDR3 DNA: TGTGCCAGCAGCCGGGCGGATCGCTACGAGCAGTACTTC; CDR3 protein: CASSRADRYEQYF
D gene: .; J gene: TRBJ1-2; clone size: .; V gene: TRBV7-6; CDR3 length: 14; CDR3 DNA: TGTGCCAGCAGCTTAGCGAGGGGGTCCGATGGCTACACCTTC; CDR3 protein: CASSLARGSDGYTF
D gene: TRBD1; J gene: TRBJ2-7; clone size: once; V gene: TRBV7-2; CDR3 length: 15; CDR3 DNA: TGTGCCAGCAGCTTAACAGGGGTTCAGTACTACGAGCAGTACTTC; CDR3 protein: CASSLTGVQYYEQYF
D gene: .; J gene: TRBJ1-5; clone size: few; V gene: TRBV7-8; CDR3 length: 13; CDR3 DNA: TGTGCCAGCAGCTCGCAGGAAAATCTGCCCCAGCATTTT; CDR3 protein: CASSSQENLPQHF
D gene: TRBD2; J gene: TRBJ2-3; clone size: .; V gene: TRBV4-2; CDR3 length: 17; CDR3 DNA: TGTGCCAGCAGCCCCTCCGGGACTAGCGGGGCCTCAGAGACGCAGTATTTT; CDR3 protein: CASSPSGTSGASETQYF
D gene: .; J gene: TRBJ2-7; clone size: .; V gene: TRBV18; CDR3 length: 14; CDR3 DNA: TGTGCCAGCTCACGCCGGGACACATTCTACGAGCAGTACTTC; CDR3 protein: CASSRRDTFYEQYF
D gene: .; J gene: TRBJ2-3; clone size: .; V gene: TRBV7-2; CDR3 length: 13; CDR3 DNA: TGTGCCAGCAGCTTAGCCCCGACAGATACGCAGTATTTT; CDR3 protein: CASSLAPTDTQYF
D gene: .; J gene: TRBJ1-5; clone size: .; V gene: TRBV19; CDR3 length: 15; CDR3 DNA: TGTGCCAGTAGCCTCGACGGGGGTAGCAATCAGCCCCAGCATTTT; CDR3 protein: CASSLDGGSNQPQHF
D gene: TRBD2; J gene: TRBJ2-1; clone size: .; V gene: TRBV7-3; CDR3 length: 15; CDR3 DNA: TGTGCCAGCAGCTTAGGGACTAGCGGGAAGGGTGAGCAGTTCTTC; CDR3 protein: CASSLGTSGKGEQFF
D gene: TRBD2; J gene: TRBJ2-5; clone size: .; V gene: TRBV9; CDR3 length: 15; CDR3 DNA: TGTGCCAGCAGCGTAGATGGGACTAGTCCTGAGACCCAGTACTTC; CDR3 protein: CASSVDGTSPETQYF
D gene: TRBD1; J gene: TRBJ1-2; clone size: .; V gene: TRBV10-2; CDR3 length: 15; CDR3 DNA: TGCGCCAGCGTCGGGACAGGGAGGAGTCTGGATGGCTACACCTTC; CDR3 protein: CASVGTGRSLDGYTF
D gene: .; J gene: TRBJ1-5; clone size: .; V gene: TRBV11-2; CDR3 length: 16; CDR3 DNA: TGTGCCAGCAGCTTGGCTTTCAGATATAGCAATCAGCCCCAGCATTTT; CDR3 protein: CASSLAFRYSNQPQHF
D gene: TRBD2; J gene: TRBJ2-1; clone size: .; V gene: TRBV4-2; CDR3 length: 16; CDR3 DNA: TGTGCCAGCAGCCAGGGTAGCGGGGAATACTACAATGAGCAGTTCTTC; CDR3 protein: CASSQGSGEYYNEQFF
D gene: .; J gene: TRBJ2-3; clone size: .; V gene: TRBV13; CDR3 length: 14; CDR3 DNA: TGTGCCAGCAGCCTACGGGCGATGGGGGATACGCAGTATTTT; CDR3 protein: CASSLRAMGDTQYF
D gene: TRBD1; J gene: TRBJ1-1; clone size: .; V gene: TRBV4-1; CDR3 length: 15; CDR3 DNA: TGCGCCAGCAGCCGGGGACAGGGGCAGAACACTGAAGCTTTCTTT; CDR3 protein: CASSRGQGQNTEAFF
D gene: TRBD1; J gene: TRBJ1-5; clone size: .; V gene: TRBV18; CDR3 length: 16; CDR3 DNA: TGTGCCAGCTCACTAGGACAGGGAAGGAGCAATCAGCCCCAGCATTTT; CDR3 protein: CASSLGQGRSNQPQHF
D gene: .; J gene: TRBJ2-3; clone size: .; V gene: TRBV6-6; CDR3 length: 14; CDR3 DNA: TGTGCCAGCAGTGTCGGGGAGGTGGGGGATACGCAGTATTTT; CDR3 protein: CASSVGEVGDTQYF
D gene: .; J gene: TRBJ2-2; clone size: .; V gene: TRBV5-1; CDR3 length: 14; CDR3 DNA: TGCGCCAGCAGCTTCAACGGCGATACCGGGGAGCTGTTTTTT; CDR3 protein: CASSFNGDTGELFF
D gene: TRBD1; J gene: TRBJ1-1; clone size: .; V gene: TRBV19; CDR3 length: 13; CDR3 DNA: TGTGCCACCACCCAGGGGGCCAACTTTGAAGCTTTCTTT; CDR3 protein: CATTQGANFEAFF
D gene: .; J gene: TRBJ1-2; clone size: .; V gene: TRBV7-2; CDR3 length: 15; CDR3 DNA: TGTGCCAGCTCTCCGGGGGGAGAACTTCACTATGGCTACACCTTC; CDR3 protein: CASSPGGELHYGYTF
D gene: .; J gene: TRBJ1-1; clone size: few; V gene: TRBV29-1; CDR3 length: 13; CDR3 DNA: TGCAGCGTAGGGGCGGGGGCTGACACTGAAGCTTTCTTT; CDR3 protein: CSVGAGADTEAFF
D gene: .; J gene: TRBJ1-6; clone size: .; V gene: TRBV7-2; CDR3 length: 15; CDR3 DNA: TGTGCCAGCAGCTTAAAGGCCCTAGGGAGCTCACCCCTCCACTTT; CDR3 protein: CASSLKALGSSPLHF
D gene: .; J gene: TRBJ1-2; clone size: once; V gene: TRBV7-2; CDR3 length: 13; CDR3 DNA: TGTGCCAGCAGCTTGGCAAGCTTCTATGGCTACACCTTC; CDR3 protein: CASSLASFYGYTF
D gene: .; J gene: TRBJ2-2; clone size: .; V gene: TRBV19; CDR3 length: 14; CDR3 DNA: TGTGCCAGTAGTATAGGAGGCCCCACCGGGGAGCTGTTTTTT; CDR3 protein: CASSIGGPTGELFF
D gene: TRBD1; J gene: TRBJ1-2; clone size: .; V gene: TRBV14; CDR3 length: 15; CDR3 DNA: TGTGCCAGCAGCCCGAATGCCGGGACAGGGGATGGCTACACCTTC; CDR3 protein: CASSPNAGTGDGYTF
D gene: .; J gene: TRBJ1-2; clone size: once; V gene: TRBV28; CDR3 length: 14; CDR3 DNA: TGTGCCAGCAGTCCAAGAGGACAGAACTATGGCTACACCTTC; CDR3 protein: CASSPRGQNYGYTF
D gene: .; J gene: TRBJ1-5; clone size: .; V gene: TRBV19; CDR3 length: 14; CDR3 DNA: TGTGCCAGTACCACCCCCGGTAGCAATCAGCCCCAGCATTTT; CDR3 protein: CASTTPGSNQPQHF
D gene: .; J gene: TRBJ2-2; clone size: .; V gene: TRBV9; CDR3 length: 15; CDR3 DNA: TGTGCCAGCAGCGTAGCGAGCTCTGGTGCCGGGGAGCTGTTTTTT; CDR3 protein: CASSVASSGAGELFF
D gene: .; J gene: TRBJ1-2; clone size: .; V gene: TRBV7-9; CDR3 length: 14; CDR3 DNA: TGTGCCAGCAGCTTAGCGTCACCGACCTATGGCTACACCTTC; CDR3 protein: CASSLASPTYGYTF
D gene: .; J gene: TRBJ1-1; clone size: .; V gene: TRBV5-1; CDR3 length: 14; CDR3 DNA: TGCGCCAGCAGCTTGGACCTCGTCAACACTGAAGCTTTCTTT; CDR3 protein: CASSLDLVNTEAFF
D gene: .; J gene: TRBJ2-1; clone size: .; V gene: TRBV7-2; CDR3 length: 16; CDR3 DNA: TGTGCCAGCAGCTTAGATCCAGGGAGCTCCTACAATGAGCAGTTCTTC; CDR3 protein: CASSLDPGSSYNEQFF
D gene: .; J gene: TRBJ2-7; clone size: .; V gene: TRBV18; CDR3 length: 11; CDR3 DNA: TGTGCCAGCTCACGACCTGGAGAGCAGTACTTC; CDR3 protein: CASSRPGEQYF
D gene: TRBD1; J gene: TRBJ2-7; clone size: .; V gene: TRBV5-6; CDR3 length: 16; CDR3 DNA: TGTGCCAGCTGCCCTCTAGGGGGCACGGCCGACTACGAGCAGTACTTC; CDR3 protein: CASCPLGGTADYEQYF
D gene: TRBD1; J gene: TRBJ2-1; clone size: once; V gene: TRBV5-6; CDR3 length: 15; CDR3 DNA: TGTGCCAGCTCCCTCACAGGGGGGTTCTTGAATGAGCAGTTCTTC; CDR3 protein: CASSLTGGFLNEQFF
D gene: TRBD1; J gene: TRBJ1-2; clone size: .; V gene: TRBV19; CDR3 length: 15; CDR3 DNA: TGTGCCAGTAGTGCCTGGGACAGGGCGGTCTATGGCTACACCTTC; CDR3 protein: CASSAWDRAVYGYTF
D gene: .; J gene: TRBJ1-1; clone size: .; V gene: TRBV5-6; CDR3 length: 15; CDR3 DNA: TGTGCCAGCAGCTTGGTACCGGAGGGTTACACTGAAGCTTTCTTT; CDR3 protein: CASSLVPEGYTEAFF
D gene: .; J gene: TRBJ2-7; clone size: .; V gene: TRBV18; CDR3 length: 13; CDR3 DNA: TGTGCCAGCTCACCACTAGCCTCCTACGAGCAGTACTTC; CDR3 protein: CASSPLASYEQYF